The 23 T cell receptor beta chains below come from one sample, sequenced in a study of blood T cell repertoires in COVID-19. The assay was immunoSEQ multiplex PCR, and TCRdb's table has in-frame clones only and misses some. The sample contains about 38,000 clones, roughly 89% of which appear only once. The source material was peripheral blood. The origin of the receptors is a human donor in a cohort sampled during active COVID-19.

J is TRBJ2-7 and V is TRBV6-5, with 10 positions matching TRBD1. The CDR3 spans 14 residues. Germline values: CDR1 MNHEY, CDR2 SVGAGI. Unmatched junction bases numbered 6, after V lost 5 bases and J lost 5 bases. The CDR3 spells CASSNRDRGNEQYF. CDR3 nucleotides: TGTGCCAGCAGTAACCGGGACAGGGGAAACGAGCAGTACTTC.

J is TRBJ1-2 and V is TRBV10-3; 7 bases fit TRBD1. The CDR3 is 14 residues long. The V gene's germline CDR1 is ENHRY and CDR2 SYGVKD. Trimming at V came to 0 bases and at J to 8 bases, leaving 6 bases not matched to a gene. CDR3 sequence (DNA): TGTGCCATCAGTGAGTCGGGACAGTTCGAGGGCTACACCTTC. Translating it yields CAISESGQFEGYTF.

This sequence joins TRBV7-9 and TRBJ2-1, with D maybe TRBD2 (6 bases). V was pared by 0 bases and J by 7 bases, with 13 bases between. There are 15 residues in the CDR3. Germline CDR1 is SEHNR and CDR2 is FQNEAQ (reference sequence). CDR3 nucleotides: TGTGCCAGCAGCTTAGCGGGAGGCCTTGTAAATGAGCAGTTCTTC. It codes for CASSLAGGLVNEQFF.

A single count supports this clone. The chain combines TRBV20-1 with TRBJ2-7; D might be TRBD1 (5 bases). Trimming pared 3 bases from V and 3 bases from J, leaving 9 bases between. The CDR3 has 12 amino acids. Germline-derived CDR1 and CDR2 are DFQATT and SNEGSKA (reference sequence). The CDR3 protein is CSASARDYEQYF. The CDR3 DNA is TGCAGTGCTAGTGCCAGGGACTACGAGCAGTACTTC.

This rearrangement joins TRBV24-1 to TRBJ1-2; 8 nucleotides agree with TRBD1. This CDR3 is built from 13 residues. Germline V gene lookup returns CDR1 KGHDR and CDR2 SFDVKD. J was trimmed by 8 bases and V by 3 bases; bases with no gene match: 4. Here the CDR3 DNA reads TGTGCCACCAGTGATGACAGGGGTTGGGGCTACACCTTC. Its protein is CATSDDRGWGYTF.

This sequence joins TRBV25-1 and TRBJ2-3; 8 positions match TRBD1. Per germline, CDR1 MGHDK and CDR2 SYGVNS. The CDR3 is 14 amino acids. Unmatched junction bases numbered 5, after V lost 6 bases and J lost 3 bases. The CDR3 region is CASSARQGTDTQYF. The CDR3 nucleotides are TGTGCCAGCAGCGCCCGACAGGGGACAGATACGCAGTATTTT.

The V and J genes are TRBV2 and TRBJ2-7, with 12 bases that match TRBD1. The V segment lost 6 bases and the J segment 7 bases; nucleotides outside the gene matches: 13. CDR1 and CDR2 from the germline V gene are SNHLY and FYNNEI. The CDR3 spans 16 residues. As DNA, the CDR3 is TGTGCCAGCAGGGAAACTCCGGGACAGGGGGCATGGGAGCAGTACTTC. Its translation is CASRETPGQGAWEQYF.

V usage is TRBV19 and J usage is TRBJ1-1; no firm D call. This CDR3 spans 14 amino acids. V lost 2 bases and J lost 3, with 10 bases in between. In germline, CDR1 is LNHDA, CDR2 SQIVND (reference sequence). DNA of the CDR3: TGTGCCAGTAGTATAATCGTCGGGGACACTGAAGCTTTCTTT. It specifies CASSIIVGDTEAFF.

The chain links TRBV28 to TRBJ1-2; D might be TRBD1 (6 bases). The CDR3 extends over 13 amino acids. Germline values: CDR1 MDHEN, CDR2 SYDVKM. Trimming pared 9 bases from V and 7 bases from J, leaving 18 bases between. CDR3 amino acids: CASFKQGWSGYTF. The CDR3 nucleotides read TGTGCCAGTTTCAAACAGGGATGGAGTGGCTACACCTTC.

The chain uses TRBV29-1 and TRBJ2-3, with D unresolved. The CDR3 is 12 residues long. Germline CDR1 is SQVTM and CDR2 is ANQGSEA. The ends were cut back, 2 bases at V and 6 bases at J, with 9 bases in the middle. CDR3 sequence reads: CSVESVADTQYF. The CDR3 DNA is TGCAGCGTTGAAAGTGTGGCTGATACGCAGTATTTT.

The chain joins TRBV7-2 to TRBJ2-1, with TRBD1 identical over 10 bases. This CDR3 comprises 15 residues. In germline, CDR1 is SGHTA, CDR2 FQGNSA. V lost 4 bases to trimming and J lost 3 bases; unmatched junction nucleotides: 3. CDR3 in amino acids: CASSSGQGFYNEQFF. CDR3 DNA: TGTGCCAGCAGCTCGGGACAGGGGTTCTACAATGAGCAGTTCTTC.

This clone was picked up a small number of times. The CDR3 region has the DNA TGTGCCAGCAGTGGCCTTGGGACAAGCTATGGCTACACCTTC. Its translation is CASSGLGTSYGYTF. This rearrangement joins TRBV25-1 to TRBJ1-2; maybe TRBD1 (6 bases). V was shortened by 4 bases and J by 4 bases, with 13 bases between the two germline ends. Germline values: CDR1 MGHDK, CDR2 SYGVNS. CDR3 length: 14 amino acids.

The chain joins TRBV4-1 to TRBJ2-7; D perhaps matches TRBD1 (7 bases). Trimming removed 0 bases at V and 2 bases at J, with 14 bases between. The CDR3 runs to 16 residues. In germline, CDR1 is MGHRA, CDR2 YSYEKL. The CDR3 spells CASSQDLEGAAYEQYF. For the CDR3, the DNA is TGCGCCAGCAGCCAAGATCTGGAGGGGGCTGCCTACGAGCAGTACTTC.

The chain joins TRBV9 to TRBJ2-7; possibly TRBD2 for D (5 bases). The CDR3 is 15 amino acids. The V end was cut by 0 bases, the J end by 3 bases, with 13 bases between. Germline V gene sequence: CDR1 SGDLS, CDR2 YYNGEE. CDR3 DNA: TGTGCCAGCAGCGTAGCAGGAGGAACTTACTACGAGCAGTACTTC. It specifies CASSVAGGTYYEQYF.

This rearrangement joins TRBV30 to TRBJ2-7; 10 positions agree with TRBD1. Germline V gene lookup returns CDR1 GTSNPN and CDR2 SVGIG (reference sequence). The CDR3 has 16 amino acids. The V gene end was trimmed by 2 bases and the J gene end by 5 bases; junction bases not matched to a gene: 12. The CDR3 here is CAWSKFVGQGSHEQYF. The DNA for the CDR3 is TGTGCCTGGAGTAAATTCGTGGGACAGGGGAGTCACGAGCAGTACTTC.

The CDR3 DNA reads TGTGCCAGCAGCCAACACGACAGGGGTGATACGCAGTATTTT. Its translation is CASSQHDRGDTQYF. The chain employs TRBV3-1 (or the pseudogene TRBV3-2) and TRBJ2-3, with TRBD1 matching 8 bases. Per germline, CDR1 LGHDT and CDR2 YNNKEL (reference sequence). CDR3 length: 14 residues. Trimming cost V 2 bases and J 6 bases; bases outside gene matches: 4.

The chain links TRBV5-1 to TRBJ2-2, with D hard to call. The V end lost 0 bases, the J end lost 0 bases, and 9 bases lay between the germline ends. This CDR3 spans 16 amino acids. Germline V gene sequence: CDR1 SGHRS, CDR2 YFSETQ. CDR3 in DNA: TGCGCCAGCAGCTTGGAGAGGATCGCGAACACCGGGGAGCTGTTTTTT. It is translated as CASSLERIANTGELFF.

CDR3 loop: CASSQVAGGSLEQYF. The CDR3 DNA follows: TGCGCCAGCAGCCAAGTAGCGGGAGGGTCCCTCGAGCAGTACTTC. This chain joins TRBV4-3 and TRBJ2-7, with 11 bases identical to TRBD2. Trimming took 1 base from V and 6 from J; bases not matched to a gene: 5. This CDR3 has 15 amino acids. Germline assignment: CDR1 LGHNA and CDR2 YSLEER.

V usage is TRBV13 and J usage is TRBJ1-6; 8 bases agree with TRBD1. This CDR3 is built from 17 residues. Trimming at V came to 5 bases and at J to 8 bases, leaving 14 bases not matched to a gene. Germline CDR1 reads PRHDT; CDR2 reads FYEKMQ (reference sequence). The CDR3 reads CASSITGQVLFDSPLHF. Written as DNA, the CDR3 is TGTGCCAGCAGCATTACGGGACAGGTCCTGTTTGATTCACCCCTCCACTTT.

This chain connects TRBV23-1 to TRBJ1-1, with TRBD1 matching 9 bases. TRBV23-1 has ORF status, its function being uncertain. Unmatched junction bases numbered 22, after V lost 5 bases and J lost 3 bases. The CDR3 consists of 20 residues. CDR3 DNA sequence: TGCGCCAGCAGTACTCACCTTTCCGGGACAGGGAGTTTCCCGCACACTGAAGCTTTCTTT. Its protein is CASSTHLSGTGSFPHTEAFF.

The rearrangement uses TRBV5-1 and TRBJ1-5; TRBD1 matches 9 bases. V lost 4 bases, J lost 3 bases, and 8 bases stayed unmatched. CDR3 length: 16 amino acids. In germline, CDR1 is SGHRS, CDR2 YFSETQ. The CDR3 sequence: CASSPHGTGNNQPQHF. In DNA form, the CDR3 reads TGCGCCAGCAGCCCCCACGGGACAGGGAACAATCAGCCCCAGCATTTT.

This chain uses TRBV28 with TRBJ2-2; a weak D match, TRBD2 (6 bases). The V and J ends lost 6 bases and 1 base respectively, with 12 bases between them. The CDR3 is 15 residues long. The germline V gene has CDR1 MDHEN and CDR2 SYDVKM. CDR3 coding DNA: TGTGCCAGCAGAAGCTGGGGAGGGAACACCGGGGAGCTGTTTTTT. It codes for CASRSWGGNTGELFF.

Written as DNA, the CDR3 is TGTGCCAGCAGCTGGCGACTAGCTTTAACAGATACGCAGTATTTT. The encoded protein is CASSWRLALTDTQYF. This chain uses TRBV5-6 with TRBJ2-3, with 7 bases aligning to TRBD2. This CDR3 spans 15 amino acids. Germline V CDR1 and CDR2: SGHDT, YYEEEE. V was clipped by 3 bases and J by 3 bases; unmatched bases: 7.